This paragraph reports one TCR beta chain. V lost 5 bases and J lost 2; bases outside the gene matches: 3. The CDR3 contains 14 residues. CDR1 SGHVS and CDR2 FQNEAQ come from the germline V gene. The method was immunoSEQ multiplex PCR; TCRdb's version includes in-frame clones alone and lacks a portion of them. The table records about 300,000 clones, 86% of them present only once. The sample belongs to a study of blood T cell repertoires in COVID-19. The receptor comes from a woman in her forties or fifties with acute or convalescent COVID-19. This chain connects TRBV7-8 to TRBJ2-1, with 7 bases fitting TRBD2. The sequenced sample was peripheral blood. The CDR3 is CASSEGLPYNEQFF. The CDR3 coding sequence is TGTGCCAGCAGCGAGGGACTACCCTACAATGAGCAGTTCTTC.